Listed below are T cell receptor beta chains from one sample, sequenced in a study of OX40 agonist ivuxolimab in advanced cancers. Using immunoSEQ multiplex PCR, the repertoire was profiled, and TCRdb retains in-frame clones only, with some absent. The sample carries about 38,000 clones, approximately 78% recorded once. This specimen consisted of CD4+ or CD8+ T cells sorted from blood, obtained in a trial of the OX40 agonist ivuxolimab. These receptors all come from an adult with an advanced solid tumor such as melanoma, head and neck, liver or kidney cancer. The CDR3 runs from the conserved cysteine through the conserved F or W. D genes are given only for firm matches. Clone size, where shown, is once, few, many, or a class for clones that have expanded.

CDR3nt: TGTGCCAGCAGCCTTACTGGGACTAGCGGGAGCTACGAGCAGTACTTC
CDR3aa: CASSLTGTSGSYEQYF
abundance: -
v_gene: TRBV5-4
d_gene: TRBD2
j_gene: TRBJ2-7

CDR3nt: TGTGCCAGCAGCTTACCCATAGCGGGGAGCTCTGGGGCCAACGTCCTGACTTTC
CDR3aa: CASSLPIAGSSGANVLTF
abundance: once
v_gene: TRBV5-6
d_gene: TRBD2
j_gene: TRBJ2-6

CDR3nt: TGTGCCAGCAGCGTGGCACGGGGGGGGTCCCAAGAGACCCAGTACTTC
CDR3aa: CASSVARGGSQETQYF
abundance: -
v_gene: TRBV5-4
d_gene: TRBD2
j_gene: TRBJ2-5

CDR3nt: TGCGCCAGCAGCCAAGCCGGGGACGTTTACGAGCAGTACTTC
CDR3aa: CASSQAGDVYEQYF
abundance: -
v_gene: TRBV4-3
d_gene: -
j_gene: TRBJ2-7

CDR3nt: TGCGCCAGCAGGGCTAGCGAGAACTACGAGCAGTACTTC
CDR3aa: CASRASENYEQYF
abundance: -
v_gene: TRBV5-1
d_gene: -
j_gene: TRBJ2-7

CDR3nt: TGCAGCATACGTTCCAGGGCTACGGAAAAACTGTTTTTT
CDR3aa: CSIRSRATEKLFF
abundance: few
v_gene: TRBV29-1
d_gene: -
j_gene: TRBJ1-4

CDR3nt: TGTGCCAGCAGCTTAGAGAGGAAGGTGGATGAGCAGTTCTTC
CDR3aa: CASSLERKVDEQFF
abundance: -
v_gene: TRBV5-5
d_gene: -
j_gene: TRBJ2-1

CDR3nt: TGTGCCAGTAGTTTACAGAACACCGGGGAGCTGTTTTTT
CDR3aa: CASSLQNTGELFF
abundance: once
v_gene: TRBV19
d_gene: -
j_gene: TRBJ2-2

CDR3nt: TGTGCCAGTAGTATTATCGATGGCAGAAACTATGGCTACACCTTC
CDR3aa: CASSIIDGRNYGYTF
abundance: -
v_gene: TRBV19
d_gene: -
j_gene: TRBJ1-2

CDR3nt: TGTGCCATCAGTGAGGGGTTTGATGAAAAACTGTTTTTT
CDR3aa: CAISEGFDEKLFF
abundance: -
v_gene: TRBV10-3
d_gene: -
j_gene: TRBJ1-4

CDR3nt: TGTGCCAGCAGTTTGTTGTTCCCGGATACGCAGTATTTT
CDR3aa: CASSLLFPDTQYF
abundance: -
v_gene: TRBV28
d_gene: -
j_gene: TRBJ2-3

CDR3nt: TGTGCCAGTAGTATAGATCTGGGACAGTCCTACGAGCAGTACTTC
CDR3aa: CASSIDLGQSYEQYF
abundance: once
v_gene: TRBV19
d_gene: TRBD1
j_gene: TRBJ2-7

CDR3nt: TGTGCCAGCAGCTTACAACAACAGGGAGGGGGCCACGAGCAGTACTTC
CDR3aa: CASSLQQQGGGHEQYF
abundance: -
v_gene: TRBV7-9
d_gene: -
j_gene: TRBJ2-7

CDR3nt: TGCGCCAGCAGCTTCCGGGGGTTCTACAATGAGCAGTTCTTC
CDR3aa: CASSFRGFYNEQFF
abundance: -
v_gene: TRBV5-1
d_gene: -
j_gene: TRBJ2-1

CDR3nt: TGTGCCAGCAGCGCAACAGGGAACTATGGCTACACCTTC
CDR3aa: CASSATGNYGYTF
abundance: -
v_gene: TRBV7-3
d_gene: -
j_gene: TRBJ1-2

CDR3nt: TGTGCCAGCAAGAGACAGGGGGCTTACTATGGCTACACCTTC
CDR3aa: CASKRQGAYYGYTF
abundance: -
v_gene: TRBV6-1
d_gene: TRBD1
j_gene: TRBJ1-2

CDR3nt: TGTGCCAGCAGACTAGCGTTGTCGCCCGGGGAGCTGTTTTTT
CDR3aa: CASRLALSPGELFF
abundance: -
v_gene: TRBV6-6
d_gene: TRBD2
j_gene: TRBJ2-2

CDR3nt: TGCAGCGTTGAGGGACAGGACTCCTACGAGCAGTACTTC
CDR3aa: CSVEGQDSYEQYF
abundance: -
v_gene: TRBV29-1
d_gene: TRBD1
j_gene: TRBJ2-7

CDR3nt: TGTGCCAGCAGTTTATCATCCTGGAGCACAGATACGCAGTATTTT
CDR3aa: CASSLSSWSTDTQYF
abundance: -
v_gene: TRBV27
d_gene: -
j_gene: TRBJ2-3

CDR3nt: TGTGCCAGCAGCGCGCAAGGACGCAGCAATGAAAAACTGTTTTTT
CDR3aa: CASSAQGRSNEKLFF
abundance: -
v_gene: TRBV11-2
d_gene: -
j_gene: TRBJ1-4

CDR3nt: TGTGCCAGCACCGTGGGACCATCTGGAAACACCATATATTTT
CDR3aa: CASTVGPSGNTIYF
abundance: -
v_gene: TRBV7-9
d_gene: -
j_gene: TRBJ1-3

CDR3nt: TGTGCCAGCAGCTCAAGCGGGGAACCACAGGGGGCTACGCAGTATTTT
CDR3aa: CASSSSGEPQGATQYF
abundance: -
v_gene: TRBV7-9
d_gene: TRBD1
j_gene: TRBJ2-3

CDR3nt: TGTGCCAGCAGCTTAGCATTAGCTGGCACCGGGGAGCTGTTTTTT
CDR3aa: CASSLALAGTGELFF
abundance: -
v_gene: TRBV11-3
d_gene: -
j_gene: TRBJ2-2

CDR3nt: TGTGCCAGCAGCGTAGACACTAGCGGGATTCAAGAGACCCAGTACTTC
CDR3aa: CASSVDTSGIQETQYF
abundance: few
v_gene: TRBV9
d_gene: TRBD2
j_gene: TRBJ2-5

CDR3nt: TGTGCCAGCAGCCAGTTTGGCAATCAGCCCCAGCATTTT
CDR3aa: CASSQFGNQPQHF
abundance: -
v_gene: TRBV7-3
d_gene: -
j_gene: TRBJ1-5

CDR3nt: TGTGCCAGCAGCTCCCTCTGGGGCCAGGCGTCCTCCTACGAGCAGTACTTC
CDR3aa: CASSSLWGQASSYEQYF
abundance: -
v_gene: TRBV7-3
d_gene: -
j_gene: TRBJ2-7

CDR3nt: TGTGCCAGCAGCGCCCGAAAGCCGGGCAGCACAGATACGCAGTATTTT
CDR3aa: CASSARKPGSTDTQYF
abundance: -
v_gene: TRBV6-4
d_gene: -
j_gene: TRBJ2-3

CDR3nt: TGCAGCGTGGGAGACATCTCGGACTATGGCTACACCTTC
CDR3aa: CSVGDISDYGYTF
abundance: few
v_gene: TRBV29-1
d_gene: -
j_gene: TRBJ1-2

CDR3nt: TGCGCCAGCAGCCCGGGGGGAGGGGAGACCCAGTACTTC
CDR3aa: CASSPGGGETQYF
abundance: -
v_gene: TRBV5-1
d_gene: TRBD2
j_gene: TRBJ2-5

CDR3nt: TGTGCCAGCCTTTCCTTAGGCGACAGCCTTGAAGCTTTCTTT
CDR3aa: CASLSLGDSLEAFF
abundance: -
v_gene: TRBV27
d_gene: -
j_gene: TRBJ1-1

CDR3nt: TGTGCCAGCAGTGAAGCGAGTACCTACGAGCAGTACTTC
CDR3aa: CASSEASTYEQYF
abundance: -
v_gene: TRBV6-1
d_gene: -
j_gene: TRBJ2-7

CDR3nt: TGTGCCAGCAGCGTAGGGTCTAGCACCTACGAGCAGTACTTC
CDR3aa: CASSVGSSTYEQYF
abundance: -
v_gene: TRBV7-8
d_gene: -
j_gene: TRBJ2-7

CDR3nt: TGTGCCAGCAGCCCCGGGCGGGCAGGGGGCGAGAGCACCGGGGAGCTGTTTTTT
CDR3aa: CASSPGRAGGESTGELFF
abundance: -
v_gene: TRBV5-4
d_gene: TRBD1
j_gene: TRBJ2-2

CDR3nt: TGTGCCAGCAGCCCGACAGGTCCGAGCCCTTACGAGCAGTACTTC
CDR3aa: CASSPTGPSPYEQYF
abundance: few
v_gene: TRBV7-8
d_gene: -
j_gene: TRBJ2-7

CDR3nt: TGCGCCAGCAGCCAATCGGGACAGGGGAGGTACGAGCAGTACTTC
CDR3aa: CASSQSGQGRYEQYF
abundance: -
v_gene: TRBV4-3
d_gene: TRBD1
j_gene: TRBJ2-7

CDR3nt: TGTGCCAGCAGCTACCGGGACAGGGGGATCTACGAGCAGTACTTC
CDR3aa: CASSYRDRGIYEQYF
abundance: -
v_gene: TRBV5-6
d_gene: TRBD1
j_gene: TRBJ2-7

CDR3nt: TGTGCCAGCATGGGCCTAAAGGCGACCGGGGAGCTGTTTTTT
CDR3aa: CASMGLKATGELFF
abundance: -
v_gene: TRBV28
d_gene: -
j_gene: TRBJ2-2

CDR3nt: TGTGCCAGCAGCTTGTCGATGTTCTCTACCTACGAGCAGTACTTC
CDR3aa: CASSLSMFSTYEQYF
abundance: -
v_gene: TRBV5-5
d_gene: -
j_gene: TRBJ2-7

CDR3nt: TGTGCCAGCTCACCTCCGGGACTAGCGGAGACCCAGTACTTC
CDR3aa: CASSPPGLAETQYF
abundance: once
v_gene: TRBV18
d_gene: TRBD2
j_gene: TRBJ2-5

CDR3nt: TGTGCCAGCAGCTGGGCACTAGCGGGAGTGATAGATACGCAGTATTTT
CDR3aa: CASSWALAGVIDTQYF
abundance: -
v_gene: TRBV5-4
d_gene: TRBD2
j_gene: TRBJ2-3

CDR3nt: TGTGCCAGCAGCACTTCGGAGAACACTGAAGCTTTCTTT
CDR3aa: CASSTSENTEAFF
abundance: few
v_gene: TRBV6-6
d_gene: -
j_gene: TRBJ1-1

CDR3nt: TGTGCCAGCAGTTCAGCTGGGCCGGGCGGGGAGCTGTTTTTT
CDR3aa: CASSSAGPGGELFF
abundance: few
v_gene: TRBV6-5
d_gene: -
j_gene: TRBJ2-2

CDR3nt: TGTGCCAGCAGTGAGGGGATTTCCTATAATTCACCCCTCCACTTT
CDR3aa: CASSEGISYNSPLHF
abundance: -
v_gene: TRBV2
d_gene: -
j_gene: TRBJ1-6

CDR3nt: TGTGCCTGGATGAGGGGCCTCCCCTACAATGAGCAGTTCTTC
CDR3aa: CAWMRGLPYNEQFF
abundance: -
v_gene: TRBV30
d_gene: -
j_gene: TRBJ2-1

CDR3nt: TGTGCCAGCAGTCCGACACCGAGCTCCTATAATTCACCCCTCCACTTT
CDR3aa: CASSPTPSSYNSPLHF
abundance: -
v_gene: TRBV7-9
d_gene: -
j_gene: TRBJ1-6

CDR3nt: TGTGCCAGCAGCTCGGGGGATGCCTACGAGCAGTACTTC
CDR3aa: CASSSGDAYEQYF
abundance: -
v_gene: TRBV9
d_gene: -
j_gene: TRBJ2-7

CDR3nt: TGTGCCAGTAGTATAGATGAGAAGGGCTTCGACACTGAAGCTTTCTTT
CDR3aa: CASSIDEKGFDTEAFF
abundance: -
v_gene: TRBV19
d_gene: -
j_gene: TRBJ1-1

CDR3nt: TGCGCCAGCAGCTCGAACCCGAGAGGGGGCGTATTTGGCTACACCTTC
CDR3aa: CASSSNPRGGVFGYTF
abundance: large
v_gene: TRBV5-1
d_gene: TRBD1
j_gene: TRBJ1-2

CDR3nt: TGTGCCAGCAGCTTATATCAGGGCATGAACACTGAAGCTTTCTTT
CDR3aa: CASSLYQGMNTEAFF
abundance: -
v_gene: TRBV5-5
d_gene: -
j_gene: TRBJ1-1

CDR3nt: TGTGCCAGCAGCGAGGCTCAGGGGCCCGGGGACTCCCAGTACTTC
CDR3aa: CASSEAQGPGDSQYF
abundance: few
v_gene: TRBV9
d_gene: -
j_gene: TRBJ2-5

CDR3nt: TGTGCCAGCTCACCAACGGAGACAGGGGTTGATGGCTACACCTTC
CDR3aa: CASSPTETGVDGYTF
abundance: -
v_gene: TRBV18
d_gene: TRBD1
j_gene: TRBJ1-2

CDR3nt: TGTGCCAGCAATATGGACGGTTACAGCAATCAGCCCCAGCATTTT
CDR3aa: CASNMDGYSNQPQHF
abundance: -
v_gene: TRBV27
d_gene: -
j_gene: TRBJ1-5

CDR3nt: TGTGCCAGCAAATTTCTGGGGACAGGTTCCTACGAGCAGTACTTC
CDR3aa: CASKFLGTGSYEQYF
abundance: -
v_gene: TRBV2
d_gene: TRBD1
j_gene: TRBJ2-7